The 10 T cell receptor beta chains below were found in one sample sequenced in a study of type 1 regulatory T cells. No cognate antigen is known for these TCRs. TCRdb re-analysed the reads in MiXCR, keeping a single row per CDR3 protein. The table includes 20,000 to 25,000 distinct CDR3 sequences, approximately 77% detected once. Sequencing was done on a sample of cultured T cells, either the whole culture or a sorted T cell fraction (not recorded which). Subset reported: Tr1-enriched cell product generated in vitro against host alloantigens. The origin of the receptors is a human donor in good health.

This clonotype was detected only a few times. The chain joins TRBV2 to TRBJ2-7; no reliable D call. Trimming took off 5 bases at V and 4 bases at J, with 18 bases between the two ends. Germline CDR1 SNHLY, CDR2 FYNNEI. The CDR3 has 15 amino acids. The CDR3: CASSRDRVRVYEQYF. In DNA, the CDR3 is TGTGCCAGCAGTCGTGACCGGGTTCGCGTTTACGAGCAGTACTTC. Together with reference TRBV2 and TRBJ2-7, the CDR3 gives the full variable domain: EPEVTQTPSHQVTQMGQEVILRCVPISNHLYFYWYRQILGQKVEFLVSFYNNEISEKSEIFDDQFSVERPDGSNFTLKIRSTKLEDSAMYFCASSRDRVRVYEQYFGPGTRLTVT.

The V call is TRBV6-4, the J call TRBJ2-1, with 12 bases fitting TRBD1. J gave up 8 bases and V 6 bases, and 8 bases lay outside the gene matches. This CDR3 has 15 amino acids. Germline V gives CDR1 MRHNA, CDR2 SNTAGT. The CDR3 reads CASRERGTGGDEQFF. CDR3 nucleotide sequence: TGTGCCAGCAGGGAACGTGGGACAGGGGGCGATGAGCAGTTCTTC.

The J gene is TRBJ1-5, the V gene TRBV4-3; D remains ambiguous. Germline V gene sequence: CDR1 LGHNA, CDR2 YSLEER. V was shortened by 3 bases and J by 3 bases, with 12 bases between the two germline ends. CDR3 length equals 15 residues. The chain's CDR3 is CASSQDGVDNQPQHF. The CDR3 region has the DNA TGCGCCAGCAGCCAGGACGGGGTGGACAATCAGCCCCAGCATTTT.

In this sample, this clonotype turned up once. This chain connects TRBV24-1 to TRBJ1-3, with no clear D. Germline V gene data show CDR1 as KGHDR and CDR2 as SFDVKD. This CDR3 contains 11 residues. V lost 8 bases and J 3 bases, leaving 4 bases between the germline ends. CDR3 sequence reads: CATKDGNTIYF. The CDR3 DNA sequence: TGTGCCACCAAAGATGGAAACACCATATATTTT.

There are a few counts of this clonotype. The V gene is TRBV11-2, the J gene TRBJ1-6; 9 bases are a match to TRBD1. This CDR3 is 14 amino acids long. V was pared by 6 bases and J by 10 bases, with 7 bases of the junction left unmatched. Germline-derived CDR1 and CDR2 are SGHAT and FQNNGV. Here the CDR3 reads CASRQQGAGSPLHF. CDR3 nucleotide sequence: TGTGCCAGCAGACAACAGGGGGCAGGCTCACCCCTCCACTTT. Full variable domain (outside the CDR3, taken from reference TRBV11-2 and TRBJ1-6): EAGVAQSPRYKIIEKRQSVAFWCNPISGHATLYWYQQILGQGPKLLIQFQNNGVVDDSQLPKDRFSAERLKGVDSTLKIQPAKLEDSAVYLCASRQQGAGSPLHFGNGTRLTVT.

This CDR3 reads CASSFRVRTEAFF. CDR3 nucleotide sequence: TGTGCCAGCAGCTTCAGGGTAAGGACTGAAGCTTTCTTT. The chain carries TRBV7-8 and TRBJ1-1; D may be TRBD1 (5 bases). The CDR3 covers 13 residues. From germline, CDR1 is SGHVS and CDR2 FQNEAQ. Trimming removed 3 bases at V and 5 bases at J, with 10 bases between.

The rearrangement links TRBV20-1 to TRBJ2-1; D is tentatively TRBD1 or TRBD2 (6 bases each). The CDR3 runs to 14 residues. Germline lookup yields CDR1 DFQATT and CDR2 SNEGSKA (reference sequence). Trimming pared 5 bases from V and 9 bases from J, leaving 20 bases between. The CDR3 region is CSAPPGAKFGEQFF. CDR3 DNA sequence: TGCAGTGCTCCACCGGGGGCCAAGTTCGGTGAGCAGTTCTTC.

This clonotype is a singleton in its sample. The chain employs TRBV6-5 and TRBJ1-1, with TRBD1 as a possible D gene (6 bases). Germline CDR1 MNHEY, CDR2 SVGAGI. V gave up 6 bases and J gave up 1 base, with 9 bases separating them. The CDR3 has 13 amino acids. CDR3 in DNA: TGTGCCAGCAGGCGGGGGCCGAACACTGAAGCTTTCTTT. It translates to CASRRGPNTEAFF.

This chain joins TRBV12-3 or TRBV12-4 and TRBJ2-5; TRBD2 aligns across 8 bases. The CDR3 is 16 amino acids. V lost 1 base to trimming and J lost 1 base; unmatched junction nucleotides: 5. CDR3 DNA: TGTGCCAGCAGTTTAGTTGGTAGCGGGGCCCAAGAGACCCAGTACTTC. Translated, it gives CASSLVGSGAQETQYF.

The chain is built from TRBV7-2 and TRBJ2-1; the D gene could be TRBD1 or TRBD2 (5 bases each). Per the germline V gene, CDR1 is SGHTA and CDR2 is FQGNSA. The CDR3 has 15 residues. V lost 6 bases and J 4 bases, leaving 16 bases between the germline ends. CDR3 sequence reads: CASSKRGRKYNEQFF. In nucleotides, the CDR3 is TGTGCCAGCAGTAAAAGGGGACGGAAATACAATGAGCAGTTCTTC.